These 30 T cell receptor beta chains were all obtained from the same sample, sequenced in a study of CD8+CD57+ T cells in acquired aplastic anemia. Genomic DNA provided the template from which TCR beta VDJ and CDR3 profiles were obtained. TCRdb ran MiXCR on the reads and lists one entry per CDR3 protein. The table shows approximately 98,000 distinct CDR3 sequences, with approximately 73% occurring only once. All sequencing subjects had displayed CD8+CD57+ cell expansion on flow cytometry. Input material: sorted CD4+, CD8+, or CD8+CD57+ T cells (not recorded which) from PBMCs. These receptor sequences come from a human donor with aplastic anemia.

This clonotype was seen at least ten times. This sequence joins TRBV19 and TRBJ2-7, with D possibly matching TRBD1 (6 bases). V was pared by 5 bases and J by 2 bases, with 13 bases between. Per the germline V gene, CDR1 is LNHDA and CDR2 is SQIVND (reference sequence). The CDR3 extends over 14 amino acids. The CDR3 spells CASSDRMPTYEQYF. The CDR3 nucleotides read TGTGCCAGTAGTGACAGGATGCCAACCTACGAGCAGTACTTC.

The J gene is TRBJ1-2, the V gene TRBV5-1; a weak D match, TRBD1 (5 bases). Germline assignment: CDR1 SGHRS and CDR2 YFSETQ. Trimming took off 0 bases at V and 6 bases at J, with 15 bases between the two ends. The CDR3 length is 15 residues. As DNA, the CDR3 is TGCGCCAGCAGCTTGGGGCCAGGACACCCGGATGGCTACACCTTC. It encodes CASSLGPGHPDGYTF.

In its sample, this clonotype was seen a few times. The V call is TRBV29-1, the J call TRBJ2-3; 12 bases fit TRBD2. Germline V gene lookup returns CDR1 SQVTM and CDR2 ANQGSEA. J was trimmed by 0 bases and V by 2 bases; bases with no gene match: 9. This CDR3 region has 18 residues. The CDR3 region is CSVEHFGTSGLSTDTQYF. The CDR3 DNA reads as TGCAGCGTTGAACATTTTGGGACTAGCGGGCTAAGCACAGATACGCAGTATTTT.

This clonotype has a count of ten or more. The chain employs TRBV2 and TRBJ2-5; D may be TRBD1 (6 bases). V lost 4 bases to trimming and J lost 4 bases, with 19 bases between them. Per the germline V gene, CDR1 is SNHLY and CDR2 is FYNNEI. This CDR3 region has 16 residues. The DNA for the CDR3 is TGTGCCAGCAGTGGCAAAGCAGGGGACCCTTCAGAGACCCAGTACTTC. Protein product: CASSGKAGDPSETQYF.

J is TRBJ2-7 and V is TRBV7-8; D is possibly TRBD2 (5 bases). CDR1 SGHVS and CDR2 FQNEAQ come from the germline V gene. Trimming took off 7 bases at V and 2 bases at J, with 9 bases between the two ends. The CDR3 is 12 amino acids. The chain's CDR3 is CASKDSTYEQYF. For the CDR3, the DNA is TGTGCCAGCAAGGACTCCACCTACGAGCAGTACTTC.

J is TRBJ2-7 and V is TRBV7-8, with TRBD2 as a possible D gene (6 bases). V gave up 4 bases and J gave up 6 bases, with 19 bases separating them. This CDR3 spans 15 amino acids. Per germline, CDR1 SGHVS and CDR2 FQNEAQ. The CDR3: CASSSRWDGGREQYF. The CDR3 region has the DNA TGTGCCAGCAGCTCCCGCTGGGACGGGGGACGCGAGCAGTACTTC. Together with reference TRBV7-8 and TRBJ2-7, the CDR3 gives the full variable domain: GAGVSQSPRYKVAKRGQDVALRCDPISGHVSLFWYQQALGQGPEFLTYFQNEAQLDKSGLPSDRFFAERPEGSVSTLKIQRTQQEDSAVYLCASSSRWDGGREQYFGPGTRLTVT.

This clonotype was found many times. The chain employs TRBV29-1 and TRBJ1-1; D is unclear. Germline V gene sequence: CDR1 SQVTM, CDR2 ANQGSEA. The CDR3 extends over 16 amino acids. V was shortened by 4 bases and J by 2 bases, with 20 bases between the two germline ends. CDR3 in amino acids: CSVGPRFGWENTEAFF. CDR3 nucleotides: TGCAGCGTTGGCCCGCGCTTTGGTTGGGAAAACACTGAAGCTTTCTTT.

This clonotype was observed a few times. This chain links TRBV20-1 with TRBJ2-7, with no clear D. The CDR3 length is 11 residues. V lost 1 base, J lost 4 bases, and 5 bases lay in between. Per germline, CDR1 DFQATT and CDR2 SNEGSKA (reference sequence). DNA of the CDR3: TGCAGTGCTAGAGGGGGTTACGAGCAGTACTTC. This sequence encodes CSARGGYEQYF.

The chain joins TRBV20-1 to TRBJ2-3; possible D gene TRBD1, 5 bases. The CDR3 runs 13 residues. Per germline, CDR1 DFQATT and CDR2 SNEGSKA (reference sequence). V gave up 5 bases and J gave up 6 bases, with 15 bases separating them. The CDR3 protein is CSALFRGADTQYF. The CDR3 DNA reads TGCAGTGCTCTCTTTCGTGGGGCTGATACGCAGTATTTT.

The chain joins TRBV9 to TRBJ1-2; D unresolved. Germline V gene data show CDR1 as SGDLS and CDR2 as YYNGEE. V was cut by 0 bases and J by 4 bases, with 10 bases left in between. This CDR3 contains 14 residues. The CDR3 is CASSVGPQLYGYTF. CDR3 coding DNA: TGTGCCAGCAGCGTAGGACCGCAACTCTATGGCTACACCTTC.

The chain couples TRBV2 to TRBJ1-5, with a tentative D call TRBD1 (5 bases). Germline lookup yields CDR1 SNHLY and CDR2 FYNNEI. Trimming took off 1 base at V and 5 bases at J, with 9 bases between the two ends. This CDR3 comprises 14 residues. The CDR3 DNA reads as TGTGCCAGCAGTGAAGGGCAGGGCGATCAGCCCCAGCATTTT. It is translated as CASSEGQGDQPQHF.

The V gene is TRBV2, the J gene TRBJ2-7; 7 bases fit TRBD2. There are 15 residues in the CDR3. Germline V gene data show CDR1 as SNHLY and CDR2 as FYNNEI. V was pared by 7 bases and J by 5 bases, with 14 bases of the junction left unmatched. In nucleotides, the CDR3 is TGTGCCAGCAAGGCGGCCGGGACTATAGCCAACGAGCAGTACTTC. It specifies CASKAAGTIANEQYF.

The rearrangement uses TRBV24-1 and TRBJ2-7; 8 bases are a match to TRBD1. Germline CDR1 and CDR2: KGHDR and SFDVKD. With 4 bases clipped from V and 2 bases from J, the junction kept 6 bases outside the gene matches. The CDR3 is 15 amino acids. CDR3 bases: TGTGCCACCAGTGACGCAACGACAGGGGCCTACGAGCAGTACTTC. Its translation: CATSDATTGAYEQYF.

The chain uses TRBV10-2 and TRBJ1-4, with D unclear. Germline V gene lookup returns CDR1 WSHSY and CDR2 SAAADI. V was clipped by 4 bases and J by 8 bases, with 11 bases between them. CDR3 length: 13 residues. The chain's CDR3 is CASSGGFGEKLFF. The DNA of the CDR3 is TGCGCCAGCAGTGGAGGTTTTGGGGAAAAACTGTTTTTT.

The chain couples TRBV19 to TRBJ2-1, with D unresolved. CDR3 length: 12 amino acids. V lost 3 bases and J lost 7, with 7 bases in between. CDR1 and CDR2 (germline): LNHDA, SQIVND (reference sequence). The CDR3 nucleotides are TGTGCCAGTAGTATGACCCAGAATGAGCAGTTCTTC. Translated, it gives CASSMTQNEQFF.

The chain has TRBV10-2 and TRBJ2-5; 10 bases are a match to TRBD2. The ends lost 5 bases at V and 10 bases at J; junction bases unmatched: 7. In germline, CDR1 is WSHSY, CDR2 SAAADI. This CDR3 is built from 13 residues. CDR3 bases: TGCGCCAGCAGTCCGGGACTAGCGTTCGACCAGTACTTC. This codes for CASSPGLAFDQYF.

This clonotype appeared a few times. V and J are TRBV20-1 and TRBJ1-6; D remains ambiguous. The CDR3 covers 12 residues. Germline assignment: CDR1 DFQATT and CDR2 SNEGSKA (reference sequence). V shed 5 bases and J shed 6 bases, with 8 bases lying between them. The CDR3 nucleotides are TGCAGTGCTGGACGGTCTAATTCACCCCTCCACTTT. Its protein product is CSAGRSNSPLHF.

This clonotype has a handful of counts. This chain links TRBV20-1 with TRBJ1-1; D gene uncertain. V was pared by 1 base and J by 0 bases, with 0 bases between. The CDR3 runs 11 residues. Germline V CDR1 and CDR2: DFQATT, SNEGSKA (reference sequence). In DNA form, the CDR3 reads TGCAGTGCTAGAGTGAACACTGAAGCTTTCTTT. Translating gives CSARVNTEAFF.

The gene calls are TRBV14 and TRBJ2-7; maybe TRBD2 (6 bases). V gave up 2 bases and J gave up 4 bases, with 12 bases separating them. CDR3 length equals 14 residues. CDR1 and CDR2 (germline): SGHDN, FVKESK. Written as DNA, the CDR3 is TGTGCCAGCAGCCAAATGATTAGCGGATACGAGCAGTACTTC. As protein: CASSQMISGYEQYF.

The chain combines TRBV24-1 with TRBJ2-3; the D gene is possibly TRBD2 (7 bases). Germline CDR1 reads KGHDR; CDR2 reads SFDVKD. Trimming cost V 7 bases and J 7 bases, with 14 bases left between them. This CDR3 comprises 13 residues. The CDR3 DNA reads as TGTGCCACCAGGGGGGCGGGGGCCAATACGCAGTATTTT. Its translation: CATRGAGANTQYF.

This chain joins TRBV20-1 and TRBJ2-3, with unresolved D. Germline V CDR1 and CDR2: DFQATT, SNEGSKA (reference sequence). With 3 bases removed from V and 3 bases from J, the gap between germline ends came to 10 bases. The CDR3 has 13 residues. The CDR3, as DNA: TGCAGTGCTAGTCAGCAGGAAACAGATACGCAGTATTTT. Protein: CSASQQETDTQYF.

The chain employs TRBV15 and TRBJ2-7; perhaps TRBD1 as D (6 bases). Germline CDR1 LNHNV, CDR2 YYDKDF (reference sequence). Between the trimmed V and J ends, which lost 3 bases and 2 bases, there was a span of 8 bases. The CDR3 runs to 13 residues. CDR3 DNA: TGTGCCACCAGCAGCAGGGGCCCCTACGAGCAGTACTTC. It translates to CATSSRGPYEQYF.

The V and J genes are TRBV15 and TRBJ2-7; D is possibly TRBD2 (6 bases). Germline V gene data show CDR1 as LNHNV and CDR2 as YYDKDF (reference sequence). This CDR3 is built from 15 residues. The CDR3 here is CAIGLASTLSREQYF. CDR3 in DNA: TGTGCTATCGGTCTAGCGAGTACCCTATCGAGGGAGCAGTACTTC.

The chain links TRBV19 to TRBJ2-2; TRBD1 or TRBD2 may be the D gene (6 bases each). V was cut by 6 bases and J by 6 bases, with 14 bases left in between. The germline CDR1 and CDR2 sequences are LNHDA and SQIVND (reference sequence). This CDR3 comprises 14 residues. The CDR3 sequence: CASRQGRGAGELFF. CDR3 sequence (DNA): TGTGCCAGTAGACAGGGTAGGGGGGCCGGGGAGCTGTTTTTT.

The count of this clonotype is one. This chain joins TRBV7-3 and TRBJ2-1; 12 nucleotides agree with TRBD2. V lost 5 bases and J lost 9; bases outside the gene matches: 8. This CDR3 comprises 15 residues. The germline V gene has CDR1 SGHTA and CDR2 FQGTGA. CDR3 residues: CASSVLAGGPGEQFF. The CDR3 DNA reads TGTGCCAGCAGCGTACTAGCGGGAGGTCCCGGTGAGCAGTTCTTC.

V usage is TRBV15 and J usage is TRBJ2-2; D could derive from TRBD1 or TRBD2 (5 bases each). The germline V gene encodes CDR1 LNHNV and CDR2 YYDKDF (reference sequence). Trimming removed 0 bases from V and 0 bases from J, with 8 bases in between. The CDR3 consists of 16 residues. The CDR3 nucleotides read TGTGCCACCAGCAGAGACGGGACCGCGAACACCGGGGAGCTGTTTTTT. Amino acid sequence: CATSRDGTANTGELFF.

This clonotype showed up just a few times. The CDR3 loop is CASSSGQGETQYF. In DNA form, the CDR3 reads TGTGCCAGCAGCTCGGGACAGGGAGAGACCCAGTACTTC. The rearrangement joins TRBV7-2 to TRBJ2-5; 9 bases match TRBD1. CDR1 and CDR2 (germline): SGHTA, FQGNSA. J was trimmed by 4 bases and V by 4 bases; bases with no gene match: 1. CDR3 length equals 13 residues. Looking up the rest from reference TRBV7-2 and TRBJ2-5 gives the full variable domain: GAGVSQSPSNKVTEKGKDVELRCDPISGHTALYWYRQSLGQGLEFLIYFQGNSAPDKSGLPSDRFSAERTGGSVSTLTIQRTQQEDSAVYLCASSSGQGETQYFGPGTRLLVL.

This clonotype was seen just once. This chain connects TRBV5-6 to TRBJ2-7; D is uncertain. The germline V gene has CDR1 SGHDT and CDR2 YYEEEE. The CDR3 is made up of 12 amino acids. The V end lost 3 bases, the J end lost 5 bases, and 9 bases lay between the germline ends. The CDR3 here is CASSWARHEQYF. DNA for the CDR3: TGTGCCAGCAGCTGGGCGAGGCACGAGCAGTACTTC. Variable domain in full (rest from reference TRBV5-6 and TRBJ2-7): DAGVTQSPTHLIKTRGQQVTLRCSPKSGHDTVSWYQQALGQGPQFIFQYYEEEERQRGNFPDRFSGHQFPNYSSELNVNALLLGDSALYLCASSWARHEQYFGPGTRLTVT.

This clonotype has a single count. The gene calls are TRBV12-3 or TRBV12-4 and TRBJ1-4; 9 positions match TRBD1. Losses at the gene ends were 5 bases for V and 9 bases for J; bases not matched to a gene: 10. The CDR3 covers 15 residues. In DNA form, the CDR3 reads TGTGCCAGCAGTCCGGACGGGACAGGGAGTCAAAAACTGTTTTTT. This translates into CASSPDGTGSQKLFF.

J is TRBJ2-3 and V is TRBV29-1, with 11 bases identical to TRBD1. The CDR3 is made up of 14 amino acids. The ends lost 2 bases at V and 9 bases at J; junction bases unmatched: 7. Germline V gene data show CDR1 as SQVTM and CDR2 as ANQGSEA. DNA for the CDR3: TGCAGCGTTGAACAAGGGACAGGGGGGTGGACGCAGTATTTT. This gives the protein CSVEQGTGGWTQYF.